This T cell receptor beta chain was documented in a study of CD8 T cells in Susac syndrome. Random hexamers served to reverse transcribe roughly 0.5 to 1 ug RNA. With immunoSEQ multiplex PCR, TCR beta CDR3 was amplified across 54 Vbeta and 13 Jbeta. TCRdb analysed the immunoSEQ multiplex PCR reads with MiXCR anew, one entry per CDR3 protein. The sample yields about 280,000 distinct CDR3 sequences, about 88% seen once. Germline V lookup: CDR1 MNHEY, CDR2 SMNVEV (reference sequence). V gave up 3 bases and J gave up 5 bases; unmatched junction bases: 8. CDR3 length: 15 amino acids. The study sequenced TCR beta in blood CD8+ and CD4+ T cells. Negative isolation yielded CD8+ and CD4+ T cells; FACS enriched TEMRA cells. This clonotype was counted a single time.

The chain employs TRBV27 and TRBJ1-1, with TRBD1 matching 8 bases. Sequenced material: CD8+ T cells from PBMCs. This sequence was found in a human donor with multiple sclerosis. The DNA of the CDR3 is TGTGCCAGCAGTTTGGGCGGACAGGGAAAAACTGAAGCTTTCTTT. It specifies CASSLGGQGKTEAFF.